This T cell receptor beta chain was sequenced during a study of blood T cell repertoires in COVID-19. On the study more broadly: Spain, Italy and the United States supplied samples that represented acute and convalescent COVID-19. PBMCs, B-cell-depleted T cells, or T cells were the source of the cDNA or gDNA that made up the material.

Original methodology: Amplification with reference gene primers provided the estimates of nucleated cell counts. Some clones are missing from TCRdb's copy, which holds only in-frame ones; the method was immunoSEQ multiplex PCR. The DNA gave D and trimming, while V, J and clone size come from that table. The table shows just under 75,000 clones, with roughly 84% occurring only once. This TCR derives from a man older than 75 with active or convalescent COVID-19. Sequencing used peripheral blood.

CDR3 loop: CASSPLAGAYEQYF. The CDR3 bases are TGTGCCAGCAGTCCCCTAGCGGGAGCCTACGAGCAGTACTTC. This chain joins TRBV6-2 or TRBV6-3 and TRBJ2-7, with 10 nucleotides matching TRBD2. CDR3 length: 14 residues. CDR1 is MNHEY, CDR2 SVGEGT, per germline. V trimming: 5 bases; J trimming: 2 bases; junction bases outside the gene matches: 3.